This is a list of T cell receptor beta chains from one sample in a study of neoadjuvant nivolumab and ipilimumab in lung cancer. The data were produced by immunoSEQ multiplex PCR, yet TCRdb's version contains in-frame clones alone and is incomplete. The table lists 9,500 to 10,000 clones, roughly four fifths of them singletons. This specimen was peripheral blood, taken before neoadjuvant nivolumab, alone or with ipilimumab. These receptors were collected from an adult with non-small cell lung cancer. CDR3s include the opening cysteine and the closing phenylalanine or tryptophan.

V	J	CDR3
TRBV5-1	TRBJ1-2	CASSYHQPGFGYTF
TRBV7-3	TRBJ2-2	CASRISGNTGELFF
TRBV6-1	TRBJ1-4	CASSEGTGYSLTGNEKLFF
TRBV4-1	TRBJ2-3	CASRVRGASLREYDTQYF
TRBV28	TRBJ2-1	CASLRTGGLNEQFF
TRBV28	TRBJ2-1	CASSPGGDNEQFF
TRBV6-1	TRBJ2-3	CASRLAGVGDTQYF
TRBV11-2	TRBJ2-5	CASSGTAFQETQYF
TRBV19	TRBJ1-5	CASSLHRPGLGNQPQHF
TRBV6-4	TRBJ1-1	CASRPRPEAAEAFF